This T cell receptor (beta chain) was identified during a study of cytomegalovirus exposure and HLA in healthy donors. Nominal health characterized the donors when sampled, though unrecorded immune exposures were likely. From germline, CDR1 is MNHEY and CDR2 SMNVEV (reference sequence). Trimming took off 4 bases at V and 8 bases at J, with 12 bases between the two ends. CDR3 length: 13 residues. PCR was performed using 60 Vbeta and 13 Jbeta primers. The data were produced by immunoSEQ multiplex PCR, yet TCRdb's version contains in-frame clones alone and is incomplete. The table includes 130,000 or so clones, approximately 80% detected once. On this clone: Its target is unknown.

Overall study results and limits: A later analysis linked about 17,000 TCR beta sequences to HLA alleles at 0.05 false discovery rate. Excluded: some indistinguishable V segments such as TRBV6-2 and TRBV6-3. Some TCR beta chains (roughly 160 of them) were listed as cytomegalovirus-associated.

The gene calls are TRBV27 and TRBJ2-1; weak D call: TRBD2 (6 bases). Sequenced material: PBMCs. This TCR came from a female donor in good health and CMV-seronegative. Here the CDR3 DNA reads TGTGCCAGCAGTTCACTAGCCGGGTATGAGCAGTTCTTC. It specifies CASSSLAGYEQFF.